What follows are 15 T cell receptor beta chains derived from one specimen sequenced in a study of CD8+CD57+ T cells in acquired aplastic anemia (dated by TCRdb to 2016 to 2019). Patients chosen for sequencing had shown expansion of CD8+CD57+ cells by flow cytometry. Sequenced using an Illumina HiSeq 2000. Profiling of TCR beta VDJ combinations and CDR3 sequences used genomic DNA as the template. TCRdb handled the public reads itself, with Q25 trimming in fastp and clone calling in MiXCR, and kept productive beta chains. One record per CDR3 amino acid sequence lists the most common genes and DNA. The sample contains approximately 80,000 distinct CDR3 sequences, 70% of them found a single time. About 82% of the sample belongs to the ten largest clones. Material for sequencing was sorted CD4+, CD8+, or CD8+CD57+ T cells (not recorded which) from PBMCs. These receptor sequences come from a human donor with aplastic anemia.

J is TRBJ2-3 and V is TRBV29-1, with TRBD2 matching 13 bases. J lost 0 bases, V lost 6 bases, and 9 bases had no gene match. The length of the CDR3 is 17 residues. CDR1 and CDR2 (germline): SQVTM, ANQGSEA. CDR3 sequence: CSVGGTSGDLSTDTQYF. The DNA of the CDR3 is TGCAGCGTAGGGGGGACTAGCGGGGACCTTAGCACAGATACGCAGTATTTT.

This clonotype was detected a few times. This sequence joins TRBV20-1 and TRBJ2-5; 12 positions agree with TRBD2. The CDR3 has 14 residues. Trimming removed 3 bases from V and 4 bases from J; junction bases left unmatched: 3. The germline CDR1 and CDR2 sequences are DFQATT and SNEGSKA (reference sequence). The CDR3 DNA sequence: TGCAGTGCTAGGACTAGCGGGGGTGGAGAGACCCAGTACTTC. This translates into CSARTSGGGETQYF.

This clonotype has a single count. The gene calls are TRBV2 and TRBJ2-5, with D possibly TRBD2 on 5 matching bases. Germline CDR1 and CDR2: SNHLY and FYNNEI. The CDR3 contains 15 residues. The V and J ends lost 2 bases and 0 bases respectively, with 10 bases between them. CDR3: CASSEYQRNQETQYF. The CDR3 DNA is TGTGCCAGCAGTGAATACCAGCGGAACCAAGAGACCCAGTACTTC.

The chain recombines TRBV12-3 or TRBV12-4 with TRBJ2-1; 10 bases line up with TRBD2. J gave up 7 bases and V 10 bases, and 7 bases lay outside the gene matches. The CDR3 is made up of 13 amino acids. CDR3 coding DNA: TGTGCCATCAGATCGACTAGCGGGAATGAGCAGTTCTTC. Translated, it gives CAIRSTSGNEQFF.

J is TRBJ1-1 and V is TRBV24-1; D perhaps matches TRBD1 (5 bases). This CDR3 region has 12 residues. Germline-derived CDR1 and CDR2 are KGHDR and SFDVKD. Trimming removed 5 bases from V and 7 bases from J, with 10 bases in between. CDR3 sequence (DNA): TGTGCCACCAGTGGGGACGGCGATGAAGCTTTCTTT. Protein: CATSGDGDEAFF.

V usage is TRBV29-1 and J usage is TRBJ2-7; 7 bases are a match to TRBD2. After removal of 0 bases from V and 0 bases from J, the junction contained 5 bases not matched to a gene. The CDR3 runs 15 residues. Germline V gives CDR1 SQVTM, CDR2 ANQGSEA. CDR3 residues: CSVEDPGGSSYEQYF. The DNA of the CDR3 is TGCAGCGTTGAAGATCCGGGGGGAAGCTCCTACGAGCAGTACTTC.

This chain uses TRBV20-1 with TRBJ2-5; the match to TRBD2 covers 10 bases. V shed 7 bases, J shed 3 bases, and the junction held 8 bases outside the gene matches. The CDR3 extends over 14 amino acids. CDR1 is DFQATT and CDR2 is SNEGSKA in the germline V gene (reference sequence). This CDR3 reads CSGRTSGSEETQYF. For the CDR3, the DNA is TGCAGTGGAAGGACTAGCGGAAGCGAAGAGACCCAGTACTTC.

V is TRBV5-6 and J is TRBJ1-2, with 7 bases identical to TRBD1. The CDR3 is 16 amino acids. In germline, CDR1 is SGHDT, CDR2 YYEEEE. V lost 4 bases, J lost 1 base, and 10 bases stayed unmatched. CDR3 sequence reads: CASSKYRGELNYGYTF. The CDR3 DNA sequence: TGTGCCAGCAGCAAGTACAGGGGAGAACTTAACTATGGCTACACCTTC.

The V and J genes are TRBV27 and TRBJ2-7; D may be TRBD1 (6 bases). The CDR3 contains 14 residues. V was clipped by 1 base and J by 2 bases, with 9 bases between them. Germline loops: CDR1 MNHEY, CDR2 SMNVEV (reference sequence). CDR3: CASSLLDSTYEQYF. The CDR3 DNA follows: TGTGCCAGCAGTTTATTGGACAGCACCTACGAGCAGTACTTC.

DNA for the CDR3: TGTGCCAGCTCGTGGGAATCGGATACGCAGTATTTT. This translates into CASSWESDTQYF. This rearrangement joins TRBV6-1 to TRBJ2-3; D not resolved. Between the trimmed V and J ends, which lost 8 bases and 6 bases, there was a span of 12 bases. The germline V gene has CDR1 MNHNS and CDR2 SASEGT. The CDR3 totals 12 residues.

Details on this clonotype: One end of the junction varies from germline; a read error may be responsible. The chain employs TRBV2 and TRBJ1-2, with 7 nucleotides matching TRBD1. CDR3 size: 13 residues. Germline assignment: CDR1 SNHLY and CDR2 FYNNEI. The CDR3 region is CTSSAGTVYGYTF. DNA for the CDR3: TGTACCAGCAGCGCCGGGACAGTCTATGGCTACACCTTC.

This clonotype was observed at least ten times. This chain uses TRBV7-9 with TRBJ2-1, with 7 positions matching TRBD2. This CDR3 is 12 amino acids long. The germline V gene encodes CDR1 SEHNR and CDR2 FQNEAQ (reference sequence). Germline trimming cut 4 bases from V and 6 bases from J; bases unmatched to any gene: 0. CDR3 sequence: CASSWEGNEQFF. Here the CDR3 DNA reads TGTGCCAGCAGCTGGGAGGGCAATGAGCAGTTCTTC. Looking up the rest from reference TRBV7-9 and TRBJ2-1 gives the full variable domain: DTGVSQNPRHKITKRGQNVTFRCDPISEHNRLYWYRQTLGQGPEFLTYFQNEAQLEKSRLLSDRFSAERPKGSFSTLEIQRTEQGDSAMYLCASSWEGNEQFFGPGTRLTVL.

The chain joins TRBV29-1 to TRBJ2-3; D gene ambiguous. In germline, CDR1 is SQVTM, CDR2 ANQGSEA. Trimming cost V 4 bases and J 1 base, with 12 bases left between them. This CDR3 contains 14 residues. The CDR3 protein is CSVVGQLRTDTQYF. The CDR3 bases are TGCAGCGTTGTAGGCCAGTTACGCACAGATACGCAGTATTTT.

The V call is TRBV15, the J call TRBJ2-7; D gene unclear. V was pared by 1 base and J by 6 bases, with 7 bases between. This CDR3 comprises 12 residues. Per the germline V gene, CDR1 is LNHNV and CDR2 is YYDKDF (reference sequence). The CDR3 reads CATSRVGSEQYF. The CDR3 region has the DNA TGTGCCACCAGCAGAGTAGGCAGCGAGCAGTACTTC.

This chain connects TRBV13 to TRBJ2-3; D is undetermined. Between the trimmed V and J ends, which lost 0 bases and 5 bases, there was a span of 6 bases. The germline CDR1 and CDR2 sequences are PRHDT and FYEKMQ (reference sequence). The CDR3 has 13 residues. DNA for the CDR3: TGTGCCAGCAGCTTAGGCCTCGGAGATACGCAGTATTTT. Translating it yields CASSLGLGDTQYF.